A single T cell receptor beta chain is shown here with its context. Some clones are missing from TCRdb's copy, which holds only in-frame ones; the method was immunoSEQ multiplex PCR. Seen here are tens of thousands of clones, around three quarters observed once, and the top ten hold over 6%. This entry comes from a study of radiation and T cells in renal cell carcinoma. Time point described: blood 2 weeks post-SBRT. Treatment of the sample: 15 Gy SBRT to primary tumor, nephrectomy 4 weeks later. The sequence derives from a man aged 55 to 70 with renal cell carcinoma. Material: blood, obtained from a patient whose treatment included radiotherapy and nephrectomy.

CDR3 coding DNA: TGTGCCAGCAGCTTAGTTCTAAGTTTGGCCACTGAAGCTTTCTTT. Protein sequence: CASSLVLSLATEAFF. This chain joins TRBV7-2 and TRBJ1-1; D not certain. V gave up 1 base and J gave up 4 bases, with 13 bases separating them. CDR1 SGHTA and CDR2 FQGNSA come from the germline V gene. The CDR3 is 15 residues long.